This T cell receptor beta chain was found in a study of CD8+CD57+ T cells in acquired aplastic anemia. Genomic DNA, serving as template, underwent TCR beta VDJ and CDR3 profiling. One entry per CDR3 protein results from TCRdb running MiXCR on the reads. The sample has hundreds of thousands of distinct CDR3 sequences; approximately 32% are singletons. Only patients with CD8+CD57+ cell expansion on flow cytometry were chosen for sequencing. Each of the patients presented with severe acquired aplastic anemia. CDR1 is SGDLS and CDR2 is YYNGEE in the germline V gene. The CDR3 is made up of 14 amino acids. V lost 4 bases and J 8 bases, leaving 18 bases between the germline ends. This clonotype was seen many times.

The genes are TRBV9 and TRBJ1-2; no clear D gene. Sequencing was performed on sorted CD4+, CD8+, or CD8+CD57+ T cells (not recorded which) from PBMCs. The clonotype was recovered from a human donor with aplastic anemia. This CDR3 is CASSPPRATGGYTF. The CDR3 DNA reads as TGTGCCAGCAGCCCACCCCGCGCAACTGGGGGCTACACCTTC.